The 17 T cell receptor beta chains presented below share a single source sample, sequenced in a study of shared clonotypes between healthy human individuals. Sequencing was performed with immunoSEQ multiplex PCR; in TCRdb, only in-frame clones are kept and a portion is missing. The sample includes a few hundred thousand clones, roughly 91% seen only once; the top ten take about a sixth. The source material was memory CD8+ T cells sorted from blood. This sample's subset: CD45RO+ cells pooled with CCR7-negative TemRA cells. These TCRs come from a young man in good health.

This clone has just one count. The chain recombines TRBV4-3 with TRBJ2-4; possibly TRBD2 for D (6 bases). V was trimmed by 1 base and J by 7 bases, leaving 14 bases between them. Germline CDR1 LGHNA, CDR2 YSLEER. The CDR3 spans 15 residues. CDR3 region: CASSQGRGTLNIQYF. CDR3 nucleotides: TGCGCCAGCAGCCAAGGGAGAGGGACTTTGAACATTCAGTACTTC.

This clone was found once. The chain couples TRBV6-1 to TRBJ2-5; no reliable D call. This CDR3 contains 15 residues. From germline, CDR1 is MNHNS and CDR2 SASEGT. The V and J ends lost 5 bases and 4 bases respectively, with 17 bases between them. As DNA, the CDR3 is TGTGCCAGCAGTACCCTATGGGTCAGTGCAGAGACCCAGTACTTC. This encodes CASSTLWVSAETQYF.

This chain joins TRBV5-1 and TRBJ2-2; 7 nucleotides line up with TRBD2. The CDR3 has 15 residues. Trimming took 7 bases from V and 6 from J; bases not matched to a gene: 12. Germline V CDR1 and CDR2: SGHRS, YFSETQ. The CDR3 region has the DNA TGCGCCAGCCTAAAGGAGGGAGGGAGCGCCGGGGAGCTGTTTTTT. This codes for CASLKEGGSAGELFF.

V gene TRBV7-9 combines with J gene TRBJ2-1; possible D gene TRBD1, 6 bases. CDR1 SEHNR and CDR2 FQNEAQ come from the germline V gene (reference sequence). The CDR3 runs 15 residues. V lost 5 bases and J lost 5, with 16 bases in between. CDR3 sequence reads: CASSDQGIGDNEQFF. The CDR3 DNA is TGTGCCAGCAGCGACCAGGGGATTGGGGACAATGAGCAGTTCTTC.

This clone was observed once. V and J are TRBV6-5 and TRBJ2-7, with a possible D match to TRBD1 (5 bases). Trimming removed 6 bases at V and 5 bases at J, with 14 bases between. There are 13 residues in the CDR3. Germline V gene lookup returns CDR1 MNHEY and CDR2 SVGAGI. The CDR3 protein is CASSPPPRDEQYF. The CDR3, as DNA: TGTGCCAGCAGCCCACCTCCCAGGGACGAGCAGTACTTC.

This chain connects TRBV11-2 to TRBJ1-1, with D possibly being TRBD1 (5 bases). The CDR3 sequence is 14 residues long. With 5 bases removed from V and 2 bases from J, the gap between germline ends came to 12 bases. From germline, CDR1 is SGHAT and CDR2 FQNNGV. CDR3 DNA: TGTGCCAGCAGCCCCCACCGGGGCAACACTGAAGCTTTCTTT. It translates to CASSPHRGNTEAFF.

V and J are TRBV27 and TRBJ1-5, with D possibly TRBD1 on 5 matching bases. In germline, CDR1 is MNHEY, CDR2 SMNVEV (reference sequence). The CDR3 consists of 11 residues. The CDR3, as DNA: TGTGCAACCGGGCGGGGGCAGCCCCAGCATTTT. This encodes CATGRGQPQHF.

The chain employs TRBV4-1 and TRBJ2-7; TRBD1 matches 10 bases. V was pared by 3 bases and J by 4 bases, with 9 bases of the junction left unmatched. The germline V gene encodes CDR1 MGHRA and CDR2 YSYEKL. The CDR3 is 16 residues long. The CDR3 region is CASSQAPGQGFYEQYF. The CDR3 bases are TGCGCCAGCAGCCAGGCCCCGGGACAGGGGTTTTACGAGCAGTACTTC.

The chain uses TRBV7-9 and TRBJ1-1, with 7 nucleotides matching TRBD1. CDR1 and CDR2 (germline): SEHNR, FQNEAQ (reference sequence). The CDR3 sequence is 15 residues long. V dropped 5 bases and J dropped 4; count of bases not matched to a gene: 10. As DNA, the CDR3 is TGTGCCAGCAGCATCTCCCAGGGGGTGGCCACTGAAGCTTTCTTT. Its protein product is CASSISQGVATEAFF.

The chain combines TRBV4-1 with TRBJ2-7, with 10 bases identical to TRBD1. CDR3 length equals 15 residues. With V trimmed by 3 bases and J by 3 bases, 5 bases remained unmatched. Germline V gene data show CDR1 as MGHRA and CDR2 as YSYEKL. The CDR3 bases are TGCGCCAGCAGCCAGAGGACAGGGGGATACTACGAGCAGTACTTC. As protein: CASSQRTGGYYEQYF.

This clone was seen just once. The gene calls are TRBV28 and TRBJ2-3; 10 bases match TRBD2. This CDR3 is 19 amino acids long. V trimming: 7 bases; J trimming: 2 bases; junction bases outside the gene matches: 18. Germline assignment: CDR1 MDHEN and CDR2 SYDVKM. This CDR3 is CASTSGGAANSLITDTQYF. CDR3 sequence (DNA): TGTGCCAGCACCAGCGGGGGGGCTGCTAACTCGCTTATCACAGATACGCAGTATTTT.

The J gene is TRBJ2-3, the V gene TRBV5-6; 7 nucleotides align to TRBD2. Germline V CDR1 and CDR2: SGHDT, YYEEEE. V gave up 2 bases and J gave up 8 bases; unmatched junction bases: 2. The CDR3 runs 12 residues. The CDR3 protein is CASSLSGATQYF. For the CDR3, the DNA is TGTGCCAGCAGCTTAAGCGGGGCTACGCAGTATTTT.

V and J are TRBV2 and TRBJ1-2; possibly TRBD1 for D (5 bases). This CDR3 is built from 16 residues. Trimming pared 0 bases from V and 4 bases from J, leaving 15 bases between. From germline, CDR1 is SNHLY and CDR2 FYNNEI. The CDR3 region has the DNA TGTGCCAGCAGTGAAGCGGGGCCAGCGCCTGGCTATGGCTACACCTTC. Translating gives CASSEAGPAPGYGYTF.

This sequence joins TRBV5-6 and TRBJ2-6; 8 bases are shared with TRBD1. Germline V CDR1 and CDR2: SGHDT, YYEEEE. The CDR3 loop spans 17 amino acids. Trimming took 3 bases from V and 0 from J; bases not matched to a gene: 5. The CDR3 DNA is TGTGCCAGCAGCTCCGGGACAGGTGTCTCTGGGGCCAACGTCCTGACTTTC. This encodes CASSSGTGVSGANVLTF.

The chain recombines TRBV7-9 with TRBJ1-1, with D possibly TRBD1 on 6 matching bases. The CDR3 has 13 amino acids. CDR1 SEHNR and CDR2 FQNEAQ come from the germline V gene (reference sequence). V dropped 6 bases and J dropped 2 bases, with 10 bases sitting between them. The chain's CDR3 is CASRTGHNTEAFF. The CDR3 region has the DNA TGTGCCAGCAGGACAGGACATAACACTGAAGCTTTCTTT.

The chain is built from TRBV13 and TRBJ1-2; unclear D gene. V was clipped by 5 bases and J by 10 bases, with 14 bases between them. The CDR3 is 12 amino acids. Germline V gene data show CDR1 as PRHDT and CDR2 as FYEKMQ (reference sequence). The CDR3 DNA sequence: TGTGCCAGCAGCCCCCAAACCGCTCACTACACCTTC. It encodes CASSPQTAHYTF.

This clone was counted many times. The DNA for the CDR3 is TGTGCCAGCAGCGTGGGGAGGGCGGACCCGCTCGGCGAGCAGTTCTTC. This codes for CASSVGRADPLGEQFF. The V gene is TRBV9, the J gene TRBJ2-1; the match to TRBD2 covers 7 bases. CDR1 and CDR2 (germline): SGDLS, YYNGEE. The CDR3 has 16 amino acids. Trimming cost V 2 bases and J 10 bases; bases outside gene matches: 15.